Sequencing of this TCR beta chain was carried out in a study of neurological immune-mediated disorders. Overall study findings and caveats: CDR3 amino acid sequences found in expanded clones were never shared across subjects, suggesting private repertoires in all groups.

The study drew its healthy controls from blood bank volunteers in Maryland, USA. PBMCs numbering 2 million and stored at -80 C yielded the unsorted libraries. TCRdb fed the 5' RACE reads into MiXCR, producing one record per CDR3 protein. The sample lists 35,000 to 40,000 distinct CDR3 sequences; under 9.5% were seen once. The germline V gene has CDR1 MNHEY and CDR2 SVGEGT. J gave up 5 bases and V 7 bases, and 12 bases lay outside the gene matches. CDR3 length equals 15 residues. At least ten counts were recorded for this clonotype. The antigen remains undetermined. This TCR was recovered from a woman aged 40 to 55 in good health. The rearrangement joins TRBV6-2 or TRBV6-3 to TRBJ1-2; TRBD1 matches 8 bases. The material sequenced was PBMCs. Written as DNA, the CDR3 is TGTGCCAGCAAGGAATGGGGACAGGCGTTTTATGGCTACACCTTC. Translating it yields CASKEWGQAFYGYTF.